This paragraph reports one T cell receptor beta chain. Its specificity is not known. TCRdb called the reads again in MiXCR, with one record for every CDR3 protein. This table holds 250,000 to 300,000 distinct CDR3 sequences, approximately 22% found once. The data were obtained in a study of T cell repertoires in cytomegalovirus infection. About the study: CMV epitopes used comprised recently identified HLA-C-restricted ones and well-studied HLA-B-restricted ones. Shared public TCR beta signatures pointed to both CMV infection and a matching HLA type. Notes on the study in general: Dominating the ex vivo response were TCR beta clonotypes that were CMV-specific and HLA-C-restricted.

Trimming shortened V by 8 bases and J by 1 base, and 8 bases separated the two germline ends. Germline V gives CDR1 MNHEY, CDR2 SMNVEV (reference sequence). The CDR3 contains 12 residues. Sequenced material: cultured PBMCs, taken from culture after CMV antigen stimulation. J is TRBJ1-1 and V is TRBV27; D uncertain. This clonotype originated in a human donor in good health (CMV status not recorded). Some clones in this sample may be carry-over from other donors' samples. The CDR3 reads CASESPNTEAFF. CDR3 DNA sequence: TGTGCCAGCGAAAGCCCGAACACTGAAGCTTTCTTT.